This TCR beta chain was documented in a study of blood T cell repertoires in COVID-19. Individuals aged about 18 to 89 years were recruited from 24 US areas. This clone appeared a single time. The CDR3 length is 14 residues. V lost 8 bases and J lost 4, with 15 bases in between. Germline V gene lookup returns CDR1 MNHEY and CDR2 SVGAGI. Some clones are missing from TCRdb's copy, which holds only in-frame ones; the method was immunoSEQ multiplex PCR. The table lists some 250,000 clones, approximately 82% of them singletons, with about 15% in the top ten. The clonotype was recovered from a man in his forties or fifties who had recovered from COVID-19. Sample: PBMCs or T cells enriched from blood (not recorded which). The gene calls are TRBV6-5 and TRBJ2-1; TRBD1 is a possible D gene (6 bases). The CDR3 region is CASGHRDKYNEQFF. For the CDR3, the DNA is TGTGCCAGCGGACACCGGGACAAGTACAATGAGCAGTTCTTC.